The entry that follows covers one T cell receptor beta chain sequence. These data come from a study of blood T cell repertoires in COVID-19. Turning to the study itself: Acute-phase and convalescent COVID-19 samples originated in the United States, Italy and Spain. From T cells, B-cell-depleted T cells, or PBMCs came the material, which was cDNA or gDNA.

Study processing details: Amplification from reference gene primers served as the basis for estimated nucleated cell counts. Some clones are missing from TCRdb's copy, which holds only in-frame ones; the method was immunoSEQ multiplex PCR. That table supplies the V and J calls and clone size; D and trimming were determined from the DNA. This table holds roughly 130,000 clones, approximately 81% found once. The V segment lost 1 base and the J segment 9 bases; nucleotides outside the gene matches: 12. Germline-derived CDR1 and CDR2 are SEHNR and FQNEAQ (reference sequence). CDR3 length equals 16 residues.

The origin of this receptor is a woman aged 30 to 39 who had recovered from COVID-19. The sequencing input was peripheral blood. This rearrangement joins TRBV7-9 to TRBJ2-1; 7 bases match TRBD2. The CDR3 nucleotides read TGTGCCAGCAGCTTAGGCGCTAGCGGAGGGGACGGTGAGCAGTTCTTC. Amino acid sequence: CASSLGASGGDGEQFF.